This TCR beta chain was sequenced in a study of a mutant IDH1 vaccine in newly diagnosed glioma. Looking at the study overall: Onset of vaccination occurred 4-6 weeks following radiotherapy alone, or with temozolomide cycles.

TCRdb's table, derived via immunoSEQ multiplex PCR, lists solely in-frame clones and lacks some. The table shows about 23,000 clones, with 84% occurring only once. The time point was: week 47, end of study. Vaccine doses each comprised 300 ug of mutant IDH1 20-mer peptide, with topical imiquimod. In the case of this clone: Its antigen is not identified.

CDR1 is KGHSH, CDR2 LQKENI, per germline. This CDR3 has 14 amino acids. V shed 6 bases, J shed 4 bases, and the junction held 6 bases outside the gene matches. The V gene is TRBV18, the J gene TRBJ1-1; TRBD1 matches at 9 bases. This TCR derives from a man aged 40-49 years with glioma. Source: PBMCs, taken from a glioma patient whose treatment included an IDH1 peptide vaccine. The CDR3: CASSRDRGSTEAFF. In DNA form, the CDR3 reads TGTGCCAGCTCCCGCGACAGGGGGAGCACTGAAGCTTTCTTT.